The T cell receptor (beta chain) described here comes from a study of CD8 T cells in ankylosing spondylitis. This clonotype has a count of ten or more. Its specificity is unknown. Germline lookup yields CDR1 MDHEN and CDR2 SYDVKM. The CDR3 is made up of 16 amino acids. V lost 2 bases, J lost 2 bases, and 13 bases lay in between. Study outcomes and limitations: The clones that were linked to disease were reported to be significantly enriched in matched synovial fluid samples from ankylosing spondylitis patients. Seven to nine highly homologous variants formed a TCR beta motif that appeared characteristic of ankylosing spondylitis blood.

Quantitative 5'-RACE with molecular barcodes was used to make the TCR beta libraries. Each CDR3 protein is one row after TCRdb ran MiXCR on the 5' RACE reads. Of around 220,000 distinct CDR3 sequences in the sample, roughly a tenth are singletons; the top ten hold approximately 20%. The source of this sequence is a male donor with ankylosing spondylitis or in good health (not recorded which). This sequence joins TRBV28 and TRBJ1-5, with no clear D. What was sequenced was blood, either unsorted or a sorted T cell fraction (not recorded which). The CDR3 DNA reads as TGTGCCAGCAGTTTAAATCTAGGGATCGGCAATCAGCCCCAGCATTTT. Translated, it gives CASSLNLGIGNQPQHF. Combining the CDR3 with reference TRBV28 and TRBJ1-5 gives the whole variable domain DVKVTQSSRYLVKRTGEKVFLECVQDMDHENMFWYRQDPGLGLRLIYFSYDVKMKEKGDIPEGYSVSREKKERFSLILESASTNQTSMYLCASSLNLGIGNQPQHFGDGTRLSIL.